This record looks at one TCR beta chain sequence and its context. Its antigen is not known. The source of the sample is a study of CXCR3-negative and CXCR3-positive naive CD8 T cells. Background on the study: Each library gave roughly 1.5 +/- 0.3 million of approximately 130 million TRB reads. General study results and limits: High diversity, comparable across both naive subsets, contrasted with much lower diversity in memory CD8+ cells. CXCR3-positive naive cells carried more hydrophobic TRB CDR3s than CXCR3-negative naive cells did. CXCR3 expression dropped partially after cryopreservation, and most assays relied on fresh PBMCs.

Per CD8+ T cell subset, triplicate sorts of 250,000 to 350,000 cells each were done. The CDR3 runs to 15 residues. Per germline, CDR1 SGHRS and CDR2 YFSETQ. Preparation of TRB cDNA libraries relied on 5' RACE carrying UMI labels. TCRdb reprocessed the 5' RACE reads and keeps a single row for each CDR3 protein, giving no DNA. This sample's clone table lists over 95,000 distinct CDR3 sequences. The clonotype comes from a human donor in good health. Some clones in this sample may be carry-over from other donors' samples. The chain recombines TRBV5-1 with TRBJ2-2; TCRdb's D gene call, TRBD1, goes unchecked for lack of DNA. Sequencing was done on a sample of naive CXCR3+ CD8+ T cells from blood. Described subset: CD45RO-CCR7+CD27+CD95- naive CD8+ T cells expressing CXCR3 (TNR3+). CDR3 amino acids: CASSSWDTNTGELFF.